This T cell receptor (beta chain) was observed in a study of T cells in localized non-small cell lung cancer. Whole-study findings and limits: An association was observed between higher blood T cell density and longer overall survival.

Turning to this clone: What it binds is unknown.

The assay was immunoSEQ multiplex PCR, and TCRdb's table has in-frame clones only and misses some. The sample gives approximately 72,000 clones, approximately 84% of which show up once; approximately 13% is in the top ten. V was shortened by 0 bases and J by 5 bases, with 14 bases between the two germline ends. Germline V gene lookup returns CDR1 SGHNT and CDR2 YYREEE (reference sequence). The CDR3 loop spans 16 amino acids. This rearrangement joins TRBV5-4 to TRBJ2-2, with D perhaps given as TRBD1 or TRBD2 (6 bases each). This sequence originates from a female donor older than 55 with stage I lung adenocarcinoma. This sample comprised peripheral blood, obtained before any cancer treatment. The DNA for the CDR3 is TGTGCCAGCAGCTTGGATTTGGGGGCGGGAACCGGGGAGCTGTTTTTT. It codes for CASSLDLGAGTGELFF. The variable domain in full, with the rest retrieved from reference TRBV5-4 and TRBJ2-2, is ETGVTQSPTHLIKTRGQQVTLRCSSQSGHNTVSWYQQALGQGPQFIFQYYREEENGRGNFPPRFSGLQFPNYSSELNVNALELDDSALYLCASSLDLGAGTGELFFGEGSRLTVL.